The entry that follows covers one TCR beta chain sequence. V lost 0 bases, J lost 3 bases, and 11 bases lay in between. The V gene's germline CDR1 is LGHNT and CDR2 FRNRAP. The CDR3 is 15 amino acids. This sample stems from a study of blood T cell repertoires in COVID-19. Generated by immunoSEQ multiplex PCR, the TCRdb table keeps only in-frame clones and is missing some. The table lists approximately 180,000 clones, less than 85% of them singletons. Participants came from fewer than 25 US areas, aged about 18 to 100 years. Participants' own reports of clinical history determined their cohort assignment.

The chain is built from TRBV12-5 and TRBJ1-1; D possibly corresponds to TRBD1 (5 bases). Sequenced material: PBMCs or T cells enriched from blood (not recorded which). The clonotype comes from a woman in her sixties with acute COVID-19. The CDR3 here is CASGLVLGQYTEAFF. Written as DNA, the CDR3 is TGTGCTAGTGGTTTGGTACTGGGGCAATACACTGAAGCTTTCTTT.